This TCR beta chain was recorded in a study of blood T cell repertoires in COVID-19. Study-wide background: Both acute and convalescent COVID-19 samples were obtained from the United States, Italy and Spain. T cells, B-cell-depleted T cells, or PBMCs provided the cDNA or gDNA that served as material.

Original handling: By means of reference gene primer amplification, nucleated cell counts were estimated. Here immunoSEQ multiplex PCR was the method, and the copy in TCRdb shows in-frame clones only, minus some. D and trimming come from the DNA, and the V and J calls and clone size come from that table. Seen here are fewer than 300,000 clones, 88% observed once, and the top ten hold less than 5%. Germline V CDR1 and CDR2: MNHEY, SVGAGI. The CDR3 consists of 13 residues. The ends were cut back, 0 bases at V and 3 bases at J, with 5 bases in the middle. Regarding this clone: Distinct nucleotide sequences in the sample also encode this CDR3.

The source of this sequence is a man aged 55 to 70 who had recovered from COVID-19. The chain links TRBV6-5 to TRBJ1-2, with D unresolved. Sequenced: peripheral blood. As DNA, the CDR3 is TGTGCCAGCAGTTACTCGGCAGACTATGGCTACACCTTC. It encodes CASSYSADYGYTF.